This entry is about one T cell receptor beta chain. The data belong to a study of shared clonotypes between healthy human individuals. For the study at large: Each donor's CD4 naive and CD4 memory cells filled three plates apiece, CD8 naive two, and CD8 memory one.

Germline values: CDR1 SGHDT, CDR2 YYEEEE. CDR3 size: 16 residues. V lost 4 bases and J lost 1, with 17 bases in between. Method: immunoSEQ multiplex PCR; TCRdb's copy keeps in-frame clones and lacks some. The top ten hold around 1.2% of the sample, which has around 2,000,000 clones, about 95% seen once. The naive CD8 subset, CD45RO-negative cells positively selected for CCR7, excluded terminally differentiated effector memory CD45RA+ cells. The chain is built from TRBV5-6 and TRBJ1-1; no clear D. The sample was naive CD8+ T cells sorted from blood. The receptor was derived from a man aged 18 to 29 in good health. The CDR3: CASSLGVVWGNTEAFF. The CDR3 DNA is TGTGCCAGCAGCCTTGGGGTTGTCTGGGGGAACACTGAAGCTTTCTTT.